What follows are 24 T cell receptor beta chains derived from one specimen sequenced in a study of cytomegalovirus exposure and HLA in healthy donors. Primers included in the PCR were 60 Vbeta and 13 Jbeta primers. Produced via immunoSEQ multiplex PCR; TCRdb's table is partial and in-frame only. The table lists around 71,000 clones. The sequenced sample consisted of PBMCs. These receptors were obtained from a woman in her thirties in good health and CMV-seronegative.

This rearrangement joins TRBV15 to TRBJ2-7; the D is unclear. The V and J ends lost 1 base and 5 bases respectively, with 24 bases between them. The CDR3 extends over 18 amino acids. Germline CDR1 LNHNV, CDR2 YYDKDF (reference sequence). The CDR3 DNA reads TGTGCCACCAGCAGAGCCCCTATCGCCGTAGCCAACGACGACGAGCAGTACTTC. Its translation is CATSRAPIAVANDDEQYF. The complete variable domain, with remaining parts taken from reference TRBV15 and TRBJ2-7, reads DAMVIQNPRYQVTQFGKPVTLSCSQTLNHNVMYWYQQKSSQAPKLLFHYYDKDFNNEADTPDNFQSRRPNTSFCFLDIRSPGLGDTAMYLCATSRAPIAVANDDEQYFGPGTRLTVT.

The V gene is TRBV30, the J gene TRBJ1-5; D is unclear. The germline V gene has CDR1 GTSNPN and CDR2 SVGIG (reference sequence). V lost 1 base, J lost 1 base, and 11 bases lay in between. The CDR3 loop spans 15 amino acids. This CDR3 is CAWSAGPGSNQPQHF. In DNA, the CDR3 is TGTGCCTGGAGTGCTGGTCCCGGGAGCAATCAGCCCCAGCATTTT.

The CDR3 protein is CASIQGANEQYF. CDR3 sequence (DNA): TGTGCCAGCATTCAAGGGGCAAACGAGCAGTACTTC. The V and J genes are TRBV6-1 and TRBJ2-7, with D maybe TRBD1 (5 bases). Trimming cost V 7 bases and J 5 bases, with 12 bases left between them. Germline V gene sequence: CDR1 MNHNS, CDR2 SASEGT. The CDR3 has 12 residues.

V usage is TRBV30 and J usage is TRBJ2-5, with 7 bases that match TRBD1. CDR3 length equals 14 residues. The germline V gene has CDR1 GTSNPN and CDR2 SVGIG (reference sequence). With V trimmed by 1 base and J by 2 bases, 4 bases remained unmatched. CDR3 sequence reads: CAWSGGTVQETQYF. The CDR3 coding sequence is TGTGCCTGGAGTGGAGGGACAGTTCAAGAGACCCAGTACTTC.

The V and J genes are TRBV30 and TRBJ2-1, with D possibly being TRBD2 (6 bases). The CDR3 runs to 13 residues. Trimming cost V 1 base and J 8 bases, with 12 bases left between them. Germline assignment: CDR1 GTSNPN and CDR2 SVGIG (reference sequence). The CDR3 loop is CAWSEQSGDEQFF. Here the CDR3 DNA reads TGTGCCTGGAGTGAGCAATCGGGGGATGAGCAGTTCTTC.

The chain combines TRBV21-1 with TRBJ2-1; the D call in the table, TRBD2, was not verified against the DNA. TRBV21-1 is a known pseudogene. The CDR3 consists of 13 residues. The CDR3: CASSKGERCRQFF. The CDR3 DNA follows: TGTGCCAGCAGCAAAGGGGAGCGGTGCCGGCAGTTCTTC.

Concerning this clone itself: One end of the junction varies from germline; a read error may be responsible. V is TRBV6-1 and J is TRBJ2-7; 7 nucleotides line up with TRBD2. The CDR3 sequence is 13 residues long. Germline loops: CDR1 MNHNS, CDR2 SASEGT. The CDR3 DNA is TGTGCCAGCAGTGAAAGTGGAGGGACTAAAATCCCCTTC. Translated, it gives CASSESGGTKIPF.

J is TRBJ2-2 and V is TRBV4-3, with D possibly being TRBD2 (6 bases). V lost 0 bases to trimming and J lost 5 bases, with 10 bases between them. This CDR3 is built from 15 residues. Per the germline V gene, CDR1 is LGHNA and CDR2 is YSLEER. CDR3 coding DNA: TGCGCCAGCAGCCAAGACAGGAGGGTAACCGGGGAGCTGTTTTTT. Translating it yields CASSQDRRVTGELFF.

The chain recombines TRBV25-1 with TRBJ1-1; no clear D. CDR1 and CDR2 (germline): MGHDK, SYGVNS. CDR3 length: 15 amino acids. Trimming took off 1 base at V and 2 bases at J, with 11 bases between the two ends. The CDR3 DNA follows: TGTGCCAGCAGTGAATTTCGGTCCGAAAACACTGAAGCTTTCTTT. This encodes CASSEFRSENTEAFF. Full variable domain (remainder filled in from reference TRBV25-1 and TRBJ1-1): EADIYQTPRYLVIGTGKKITLECSQTMGHDKMYWYQQDPGMELHLIHYSYGVNSTEKGDLSSESTVSRIRTEHFPLTLESARPSHTSQYLCASSEFRSENTEAFFGQGTRLTVV.

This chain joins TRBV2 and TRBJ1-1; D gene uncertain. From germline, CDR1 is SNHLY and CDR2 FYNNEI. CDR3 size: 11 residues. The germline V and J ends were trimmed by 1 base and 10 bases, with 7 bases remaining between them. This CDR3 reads CASSEGPGAFF. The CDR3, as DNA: TGTGCCAGCAGTGAAGGGCCGGGAGCTTTCTTT.

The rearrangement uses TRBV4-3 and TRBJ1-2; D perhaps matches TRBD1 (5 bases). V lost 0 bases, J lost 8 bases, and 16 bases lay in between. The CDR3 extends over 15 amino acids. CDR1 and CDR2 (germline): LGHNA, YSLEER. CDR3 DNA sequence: TGCGCCAGCAGCCAAGATCCGGGGCGGGAAGCCGGCTACACCTTC. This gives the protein CASSQDPGREAGYTF.

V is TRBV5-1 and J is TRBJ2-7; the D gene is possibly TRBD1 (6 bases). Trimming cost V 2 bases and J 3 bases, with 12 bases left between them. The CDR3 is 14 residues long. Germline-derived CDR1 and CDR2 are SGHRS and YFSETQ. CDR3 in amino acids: CASSFGGQIYEQYF. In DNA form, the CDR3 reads TGCGCCAGCAGCTTCGGAGGACAGATCTACGAGCAGTACTTC.

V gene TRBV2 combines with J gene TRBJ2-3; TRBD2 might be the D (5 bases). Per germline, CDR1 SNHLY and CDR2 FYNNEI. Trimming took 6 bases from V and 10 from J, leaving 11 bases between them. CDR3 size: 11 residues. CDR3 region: CASSPGVAQYF. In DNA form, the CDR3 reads TGTGCCAGCAGCCCCGGGGTGGCGCAGTATTTT.

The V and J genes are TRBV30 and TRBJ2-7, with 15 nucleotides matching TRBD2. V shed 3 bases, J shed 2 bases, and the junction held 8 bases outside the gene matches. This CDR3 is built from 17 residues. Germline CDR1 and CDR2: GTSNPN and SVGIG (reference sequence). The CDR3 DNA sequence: TGTGCCTGGAGCATACTCGGGACTAGCGGGAGGACCTACGAGCAGTACTTC. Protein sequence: CAWSILGTSGRTYEQYF.

CDR3 sequence reads: CASSQTQGTGELFF. As DNA, the CDR3 is TGTGCCAGCTCCCAAACACAGGGGACCGGGGAGCTGTTTTTT. The chain links TRBV18 to TRBJ2-2, with TRBD1 identical over 7 bases. The CDR3 spans 14 residues. Germline V gene data show CDR1 as KGHSH and CDR2 as LQKENI. J gave up 5 bases and V 6 bases, and 6 bases lay outside the gene matches. Full variable domain (rest looked up from reference TRBV18 and TRBJ2-2): NAGVMQNPRHLVRRRGQEARLRCSPMKGHSHVYWYRQLPEEGLKFMVYLQKENIIDESGMPKERFSAEFPKEGPSILRIQQVVRGDSAAYFCASSQTQGTGELFFGEGSRLTVL.

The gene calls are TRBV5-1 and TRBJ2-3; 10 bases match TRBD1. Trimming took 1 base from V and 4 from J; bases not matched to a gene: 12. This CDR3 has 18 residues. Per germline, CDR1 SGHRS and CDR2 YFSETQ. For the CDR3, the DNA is TGCGCCAGCAGCTTGAGAGGCTCGGGACAGGGGTTTGCAGATACGCAGTATTTT. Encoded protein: CASSLRGSGQGFADTQYF.

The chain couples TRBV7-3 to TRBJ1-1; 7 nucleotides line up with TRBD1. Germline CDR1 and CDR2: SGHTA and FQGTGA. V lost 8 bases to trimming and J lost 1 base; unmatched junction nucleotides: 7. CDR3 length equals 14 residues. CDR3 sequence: CASLPGQENTEAFF. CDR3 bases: TGTGCCAGCCTTCCCGGACAGGAGAACACTGAAGCTTTCTTT.

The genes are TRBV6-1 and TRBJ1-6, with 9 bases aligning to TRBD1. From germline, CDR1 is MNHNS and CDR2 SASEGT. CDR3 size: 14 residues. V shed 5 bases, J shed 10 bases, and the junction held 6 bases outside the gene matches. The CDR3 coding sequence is TGTGCCAGCAGTTCTCGGGACAGGGACTCACCCCTCCACTTT. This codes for CASSSRDRDSPLHF.

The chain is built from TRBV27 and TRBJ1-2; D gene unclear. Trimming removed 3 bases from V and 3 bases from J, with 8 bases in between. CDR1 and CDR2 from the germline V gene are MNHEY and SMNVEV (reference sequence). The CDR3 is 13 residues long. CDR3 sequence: CASSFSRDYGYTF. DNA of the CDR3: TGTGCCAGCAGTTTTAGCAGAGACTATGGCTACACCTTC.

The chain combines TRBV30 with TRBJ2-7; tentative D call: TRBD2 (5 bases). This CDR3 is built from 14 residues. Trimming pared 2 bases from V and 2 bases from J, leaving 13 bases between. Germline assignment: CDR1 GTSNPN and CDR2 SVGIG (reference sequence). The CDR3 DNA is TGTGCCTGGAGTCAGAGGGCGGGCCCCTACGAGCAGTACTTC. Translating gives CAWSQRAGPYEQYF. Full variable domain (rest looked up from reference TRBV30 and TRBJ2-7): SQTIHQWPATLVQPVGSPLSLECTVEGTSNPNLYWYRQAAGRGLQLLFYSVGIGQISSEVPQNLSASRPQDRQFILSSKKLLLSDSGFYLCAWSQRAGPYEQYFGPGTRLTVT.

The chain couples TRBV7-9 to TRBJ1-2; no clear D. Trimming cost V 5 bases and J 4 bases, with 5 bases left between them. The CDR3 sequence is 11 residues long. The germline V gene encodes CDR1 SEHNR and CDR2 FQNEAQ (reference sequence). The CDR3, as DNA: TGTGCCAGCAGCCTGGCCTATGGCTACACCTTC. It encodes CASSLAYGYTF.

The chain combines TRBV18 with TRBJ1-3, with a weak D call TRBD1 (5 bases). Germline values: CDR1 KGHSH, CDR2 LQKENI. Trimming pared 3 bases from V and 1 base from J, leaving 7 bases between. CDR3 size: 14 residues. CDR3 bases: TGTGCCAGCTCACCCTCAGGGTCTGGAAACACCATATATTTT. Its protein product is CASSPSGSGNTIYF.

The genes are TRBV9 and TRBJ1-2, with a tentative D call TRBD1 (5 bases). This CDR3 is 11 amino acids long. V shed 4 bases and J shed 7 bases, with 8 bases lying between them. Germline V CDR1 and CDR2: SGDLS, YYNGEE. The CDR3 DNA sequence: TGTGCCAGCAGCCAGGGATCTGGCTACACCTTC. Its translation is CASSQGSGYTF.

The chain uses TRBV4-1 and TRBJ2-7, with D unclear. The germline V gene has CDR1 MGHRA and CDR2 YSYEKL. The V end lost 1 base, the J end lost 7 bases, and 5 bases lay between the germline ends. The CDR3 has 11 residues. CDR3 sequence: CASSQVSEQYF. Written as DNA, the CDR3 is TGCGCCAGCAGCCAAGTCTCGGAGCAGTACTTC.